The clone carrying this T cell receptor beta chain was counted a few times. The sample originates from a study of blood T cell repertoires in COVID-19. Data came from immunoSEQ multiplex PCR; TCRdb stores just in-frame clones and leaves some out. The sample includes over 300,000 clones, roughly 90% of them seen just once. Specimen: peripheral blood. This clonotype was sampled from a man in his forties or fifties with acute or convalescent COVID-19.

For the CDR3, the DNA is TGTGCCAGCAGCTTCAACAACAGGGCCGGCTACACCTTC. It translates to CASSFNNRAGYTF. V is TRBV7-3 and J is TRBJ1-2, with D perhaps TRBD1 (6 bases). The CDR3 has 13 amino acids. The germline V and J ends were trimmed by 3 bases and 8 bases, with 13 bases remaining between them. The germline V gene has CDR1 SGHTA and CDR2 FQGTGA.